A single sample is the source of the 21 T cell receptor beta chains below, sequenced in a study of T cells expressing NK-cell markers. Reanalyzing the 5' RACE reads, TCRdb keeps one entry per CDR3 protein, without DNA. The sample is made up of 350,000 to 450,000 distinct CDR3 sequences, and the top ten hold around 5% of it. Input material: blood T cells: a sorted CD56 or NKG2C T cell subset, CD4+ or CD8+ T cells, or bulk PBMC T cells (not recorded which). These receptors all come from a man between 18 and 69 years old in good health.

The J gene is TRBJ2-7, the V gene TRBV18. Germline values: CDR1 KGHSH, CDR2 LQKENI. This CDR3 contains 12 residues. Here the CDR3 reads CASSKDNYEQYF.

The gene calls are TRBV2 and TRBJ1-6; TCRdb gives TRBD1 as the D gene, but with no DNA this cannot be confirmed. CDR1 SNHLY and CDR2 FYNNEI come from the germline V gene. The CDR3 extends over 14 amino acids. The CDR3 here is CASRVTGPNSPLHF.

This chain uses TRBV11-2 with TRBJ2-3; TCRdb gives TRBD1 as the D gene, but with no DNA this cannot be confirmed. Germline CDR1 is SGHAT and CDR2 is FQNNGV. This CDR3 has 16 amino acids. The CDR3 loop is CASSLLEGTVTDTQYF.

J is TRBJ2-7 and V is TRBV11-2; TCRdb outputs TRBD1, but without DNA this stays unchecked. Germline V lookup: CDR1 SGHAT, CDR2 FQNNGV. The CDR3 covers 14 residues. Here the CDR3 reads CASSRTGDSREQYF.

The rearrangement joins TRBV12-3 or TRBV12-4 to TRBJ2-1; the D gene TCRdb calls, TRBD1, cannot be checked with no DNA. There are 14 residues in the CDR3. Here the CDR3 reads CASSPLNRANEQFF.

The rearrangement links TRBV20-1 to TRBJ2-7; TCRdb's D gene call, TRBD2, goes unchecked for lack of DNA. The CDR3 covers 15 residues. The germline V gene encodes CDR1 DFQATT and CDR2 SNEGSKA (reference sequence). CDR3 in amino acids: CRGLRSDPNSYEQYF.

The CDR3 is CSARDWSGRVGGGETQYF. The chain uses TRBV20-1 and TRBJ2-5; TCRdb's D call of TRBD1 is untestable without DNA. Germline V gene data show CDR1 as DFQATT and CDR2 as SNEGSKA (reference sequence). The CDR3 loop spans 18 amino acids.

CDR3 protein: CASRGQGEETQYF. The rearrangement joins TRBV12-3 or TRBV12-4 to TRBJ2-5; TCRdb returns TRBD1, unconfirmable since there is no DNA. CDR3 size: 13 residues.

The chain employs TRBV5-1 and TRBJ2-7; as DNA is missing, the TRBD1 call by TCRdb cannot be tested. In germline, CDR1 is SGHRS, CDR2 YFSETQ. The CDR3 is 13 amino acids. CDR3 sequence: CASRGTGTYEQYF. Full variable domain (remainder filled in from reference TRBV5-1 and TRBJ2-7): KAGVTQTPRYLIKTRGQQVTLSCSPISGHRSVSWYQQTPGQGLQFLFEYFSETQRNKGNFPGRFSGRQFSNSRSEMNVSTLELGDSALYLCASRGTGTYEQYFGPGTRLTVT.

This sequence joins TRBV9 and TRBJ2-1. This CDR3 contains 16 residues. Germline CDR1 is SGDLS and CDR2 is YYNGEE. The CDR3 here is CASSVGYGSSYNEQFF.

The genes are TRBV11-2 and TRBJ2-5; TCRdb proposes TRBD2, but this gene call is untestable without DNA. CDR1 is SGHAT and CDR2 is FQNNGV in the germline V gene. The CDR3 length is 18 residues. Here the CDR3 reads CASSTKVGRRGKGETQYF.

The J gene is TRBJ1-5, the V gene TRBV20-1; no DNA is available, so the TRBD1 call from TCRdb remains unchecked. This CDR3 has 17 residues. Germline V gives CDR1 DFQATT, CDR2 SNEGSKA (reference sequence). This chain's CDR3 is CSARDQGGDRGLYVQHF.

The V and J genes are TRBV11-3 and TRBJ2-1; TCRdb names TRBD2, which stays unverified in the absence of DNA. This CDR3 region has 15 residues. Germline V gene sequence: CDR1 SGHNT, CDR2 YENEEA. The CDR3 reads CASSLVGGVRNEQFF.

The J gene is TRBJ2-3, the V gene TRBV3-1; TCRdb calls TRBD2, which cannot be checked without DNA. Looked up from germline, CDR1 is LGHDT and CDR2 is YNNKEL (reference sequence). The CDR3 sequence is 16 residues long. The chain's CDR3 is CASSQHTGGRTDTQYF.

This rearrangement joins TRBV20-1 to TRBJ2-1; the D call of TRBD1 rests on TCRdb alone, since no DNA is present to check it. In germline, CDR1 is DFQATT, CDR2 SNEGSKA (reference sequence). This CDR3 has 14 amino acids. CDR3 sequence reads: CSATLRESYNEQFF.

The J gene is TRBJ1-5, the V gene TRBV6-1; checking the TCRdb D call of TRBD1 is not possible without DNA. The CDR3 has 14 amino acids. Germline values: CDR1 MNHNS, CDR2 SASEGT. This CDR3 is CASSGGYSNQPQHF.

The chain combines TRBV6-1 with TRBJ2-1; checking the TCRdb D call of TRBD1 is not possible without DNA. CDR1 and CDR2 (germline): MNHNS, SASEGT. CDR3 length: 15 amino acids. CDR3 residues: CASSQPGQGIREQFF.

The chain couples TRBV2 to TRBJ2-7; TCRdb's assignment of TRBD2 cannot be checked, as there is no DNA. This CDR3 has 14 amino acids. Germline V gene sequence: CDR1 SNHLY, CDR2 FYNNEI. The CDR3: CASSLTAAGYEQYF.

The rearrangement joins TRBV5-6 to TRBJ1-4; no DNA is available, so the TRBD1 call from TCRdb remains unchecked. Germline loops: CDR1 SGHDT, CDR2 YYEEEE. This CDR3 region has 14 residues. This CDR3 is CASSLQGKGEKLFF.

V usage is TRBV7-3 and J usage is TRBJ2-2. The CDR3 length is 13 residues. Germline CDR1 and CDR2: SGHTA and FQGTGA. The CDR3 protein is CASSLTRTGELFF.

The V gene is TRBV20-1, the J gene TRBJ1-6; there is no DNA to check the TCRdb D call of TRBD1. In germline, CDR1 is DFQATT, CDR2 SNEGSKA (reference sequence). The CDR3 consists of 14 residues. CDR3 sequence reads: CSARTGTGSSPLHF.